This T cell receptor (beta chain) originates from a study of OX40 agonist ivuxolimab in advanced cancers. Background on the study: Of the participants, under 50% had some prior anti-PD-1, anti-PD-L1 or anti-CTLA-4 therapy, which was allowed.

For this clone: Its antigen is unidentified.

This CDR3 is 16 amino acids long. Germline-derived CDR1 and CDR2 are GTSNPN and SVGIG (reference sequence). V was pared by 1 base and J by 6 bases, with 20 bases between. The table came from immunoSEQ multiplex PCR; TCRdb's copy has only in-frame clones and leaves some out. The table lists around 72,000 clones, around 81% of them singletons, with 7% to 9.5% in the top ten. General study points: Clonal expansion in partial responders at 0.1-3.0 mg/kg ranked among the lowest. Fewer expanded clones were found on average in CD4+ than in CD8+ T cells. With doses of 0.1 to 3.0 mg/kg, CD4+ and CD8+ blood T cells had undergone clonal expansion by week 6.

The sequences come from CD4+ or CD8+ T cells sorted from blood, collected in a trial of the OX40 agonist ivuxolimab. The sequence was collected from an adult with an advanced solid tumor such as melanoma, head and neck, liver or kidney cancer. The chain has TRBV30 and TRBJ2-3; D unresolved. Here the CDR3 DNA reads TGTGCCTGGAGTGCTCGGGCCTCCTCTGGGCGGGATACGCAGTATTTT. The encoded protein is CAWSARASSGRDTQYF.